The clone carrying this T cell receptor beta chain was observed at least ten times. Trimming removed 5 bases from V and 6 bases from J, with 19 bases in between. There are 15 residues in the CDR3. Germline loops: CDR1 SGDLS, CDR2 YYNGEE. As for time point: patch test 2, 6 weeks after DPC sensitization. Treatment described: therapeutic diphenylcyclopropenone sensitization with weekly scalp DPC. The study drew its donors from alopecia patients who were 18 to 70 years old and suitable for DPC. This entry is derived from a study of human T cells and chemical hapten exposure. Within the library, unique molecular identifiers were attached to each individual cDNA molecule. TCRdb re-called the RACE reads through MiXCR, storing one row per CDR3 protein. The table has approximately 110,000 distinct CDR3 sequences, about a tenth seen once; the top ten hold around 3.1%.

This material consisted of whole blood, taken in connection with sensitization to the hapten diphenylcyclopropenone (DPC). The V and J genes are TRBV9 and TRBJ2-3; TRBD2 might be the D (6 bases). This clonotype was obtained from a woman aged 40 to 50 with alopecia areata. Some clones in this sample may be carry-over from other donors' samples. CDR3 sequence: CASSVSGLGRDTQYF. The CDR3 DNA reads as TGTGCCAGCAGTGTTAGCGGACTTGGGAGGGATACGCAGTATTTT.